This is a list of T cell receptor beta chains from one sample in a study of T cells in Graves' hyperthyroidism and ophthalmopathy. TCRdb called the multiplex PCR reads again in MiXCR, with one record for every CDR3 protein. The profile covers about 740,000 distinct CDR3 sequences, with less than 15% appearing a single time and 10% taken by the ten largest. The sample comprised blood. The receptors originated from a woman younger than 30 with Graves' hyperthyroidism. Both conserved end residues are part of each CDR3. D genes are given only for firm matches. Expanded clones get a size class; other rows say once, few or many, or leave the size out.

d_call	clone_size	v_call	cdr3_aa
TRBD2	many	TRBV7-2	CASSLGTRRPTYEQYF
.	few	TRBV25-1	CASSDSDSYYEQYF
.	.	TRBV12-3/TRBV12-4	CASNDGSDTQYF
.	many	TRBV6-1	CASTPGGGANYGYTF
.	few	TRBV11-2	CASSNSGANTQYF
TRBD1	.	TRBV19	CASISTGTGATNEKLFF
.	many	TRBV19	CASIAGRSTEAFF
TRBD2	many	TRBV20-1	CSARALLAGDHGELFF
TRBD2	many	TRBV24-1	CATSGDSGSSEETQYF
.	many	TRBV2	CASSEDSGFNQPQHF
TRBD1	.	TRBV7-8	CASSSSGGLADTQYF
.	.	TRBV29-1	CSVAGQLYETQYF
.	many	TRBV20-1	CSAKSPGLAWSTEAFF
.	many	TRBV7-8	CASSHRPAYEQYF
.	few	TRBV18	CASSPPSGEAFF
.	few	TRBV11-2	CASSTVIPTEFSYNEQFF
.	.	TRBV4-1	CASSRPGTDTQYF
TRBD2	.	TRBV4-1	CASSQGGVAGAKNIQYF
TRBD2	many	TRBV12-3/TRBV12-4	CASSPLTGGSGELFF
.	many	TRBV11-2	CASSLDPQSNEQFF
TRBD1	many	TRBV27	CASSLSRTGMLAEAFF
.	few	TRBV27	CASSPGGLPAYEQYF
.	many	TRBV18	CASSPQQGTNTGELFF
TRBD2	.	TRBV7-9	CASSRAGGFDEQYF
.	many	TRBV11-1	CASSVGVGSYNEQFF
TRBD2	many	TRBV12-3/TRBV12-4	CASTGDLSSGELQYF
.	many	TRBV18	CASSPQILSGGRSSYEQYF
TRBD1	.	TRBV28	CASSGYRGPNYGYTF
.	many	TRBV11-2	CASSLETGPYEQYF
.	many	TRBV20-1	CSVKPGLRNTGELFF
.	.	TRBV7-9	CASSLAQGLLTDTQYF
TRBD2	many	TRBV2	CASSEGPRVLAGKGTYEQYF
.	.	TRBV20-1	CSARYPPRNEQFF
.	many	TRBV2	CASSGQWLGETQYF
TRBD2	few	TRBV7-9	CASSSETSGYNEQFF
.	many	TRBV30	CAWSGLASYEQYF
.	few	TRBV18	CASSSPRGPSYNEQFF
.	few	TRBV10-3	CATKGRLDYGYTF
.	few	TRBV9	CASSVGGANTGELFF
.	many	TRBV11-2	CASSLFRRSKNYNEQFF
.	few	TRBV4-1	CASSQDWFPGIPSVANYGYTF
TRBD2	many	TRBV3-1	CASSPTSVSSYNEQFF
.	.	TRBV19	CASSMGVSYEQYF
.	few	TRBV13	CASSPHPLEQYF
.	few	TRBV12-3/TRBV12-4	CASSQGSRTHSGNTIYF
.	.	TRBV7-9	CASSPNTGQGGTGELFF
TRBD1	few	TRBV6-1	CASITGGYRTDTGELFF
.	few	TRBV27	CASSLLGGLKTQYF
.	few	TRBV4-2	CASSEGGDKINEQFF
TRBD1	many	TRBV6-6	CASSYPGQGANEQFF
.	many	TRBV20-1	CSARVRSNQPQHF
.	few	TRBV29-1	CSVRVERIGDTEAFF
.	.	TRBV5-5	CASSLFEDSPYEQYF